Here is one T cell receptor beta chain with its context. Its cognate antigen is unknown. This record belongs to a study of T cell responses to AZD1222 COVID-19 vaccine. Study results and limitations: Spike-specific TCR breadth and depth grew following two AZD1222 doses. Clonal diversity may have been underestimated in mostly white British donors.

The assay was immunoSEQ multiplex PCR, and TCRdb's table has in-frame clones only and misses some. The profile shows 150,000 to 200,000 clones, just over 90% of them singletons. The CDR3 consists of 13 residues. Looked up from germline, CDR1 is KGHSH and CDR2 is LQKENI. V dropped 4 bases and J dropped 13 bases, with 19 bases sitting between them. The sequence was collected from an adult who received the AZD1222 COVID-19 vaccine. The material sequenced was peripheral blood, taken 28 days after the second AZD1222 dose. The V call is TRBV18, the J call TRBJ1-1; D remains ambiguous. CDR3 in DNA: TGTGCCAGCTCACTCTCGAGCTTTCCCGAGGGTTTCTTT. Translated, it gives CASSLSSFPEGFF.